The 5 T cell receptor beta chains below come from one sample, sequenced in a study of spatial heterogeneity in lung cancer. Their antigens remain unidentified. Time point of the sample: sample taken at primary tumor resection. Study-wide points: Tumoral mutation counts were tracked by counts of expanded intratumoral alpha and beta TCRs.

TCRdb re-called the 5' RACE reads through MiXCR, storing one row per CDR3 protein. In the table there are about 22,000 distinct CDR3 sequences, more than 2.5% of which are singletons. The sequencing here drew on lung tumor tissue, taken at surgery. The receptors were gathered from a male donor with early-stage non-small cell lung cancer.

This clonotype has at least ten counts. The chain uses TRBV27 and TRBJ2-5; 9 nucleotides align to TRBD1. Germline CDR1 MNHEY, CDR2 SMNVEV (reference sequence). CDR3 size: 18 residues. Losses at the gene ends were 5 bases for V and 4 bases for J; bases not matched to a gene: 17. CDR3 sequence reads: CASSLTGTGRWIGETQYF. The CDR3, as DNA: TGTGCCAGCAGTCTAACAGGGACAGGGAGATGGATAGGAGAGACCCAGTACTTC.

This clonotype was picked up many times. The rearrangement uses TRBV5-1 and TRBJ1-1; maybe TRBD1 (6 bases). The CDR3 extends over 14 amino acids. The germline V gene encodes CDR1 SGHRS and CDR2 YFSETQ. V lost 1 base and J 5 bases, leaving 12 bases between the germline ends. CDR3 DNA: TGCGCCAGCAGCTTGTTACAGGGTAGGACTGAAGCTTTCTTT. Translation gives CASSLLQGRTEAFF.

At least ten counts were recorded for this clonotype. The V call is TRBV9, the J call TRBJ2-2; 7 bases line up with TRBD2. The CDR3 covers 15 residues. Unmatched junction bases numbered 8, after V lost 3 bases and J lost 6 bases. Per the germline V gene, CDR1 is SGDLS and CDR2 is YYNGEE. Here the CDR3 reads CASSALLAPPGELFF. CDR3 nucleotide sequence: TGTGCCAGCAGCGCACTACTAGCGCCACCCGGGGAGCTGTTTTTT.

This clonotype was counted at least ten times. The V gene is TRBV12-5, the J gene TRBJ2-3; D not certain. CDR3 length: 14 residues. With 2 bases removed from V and 0 bases from J, the gap between germline ends came to 6 bases. Germline loops: CDR1 LGHNT, CDR2 FRNRAP. For the CDR3, the DNA is TGTGCTAGTGGTTTGCCGAGGAGCACAGATACGCAGTATTTT. Encoded protein: CASGLPRSTDTQYF. The full variable domain, rest sourced from reference TRBV12-5 and TRBJ2-3, is DARVTQTPRHKVTEMGQEVTMRCQPILGHNTVFWYRQTMMQGLELLAYFRNRAPLDDSGMPKDRFSAEMPDATLATLKIQPSEPRDSAVYFCASGLPRSTDTQYFGPGTRLTVL.

At least ten counts were recorded for this clonotype. The rearrangement joins TRBV12-3 or TRBV12-4 to TRBJ2-2; 13 nucleotides match TRBD2. Trimming cost V 7 bases and J 1 base; bases outside gene matches: 3. The CDR3 loop spans 16 amino acids. CDR3 amino acids: CASKGTSGVNTGELFF. CDR3 nucleotide sequence: TGTGCCAGCAAGGGGACTAGCGGGGTGAACACCGGGGAGCTGTTTTTT.